Listed below are T cell receptor beta chains from one sample, sequenced in a study of radiation and T cells in renal cell carcinoma. The method was immunoSEQ multiplex PCR; TCRdb's version includes in-frame clones alone and lacks a portion of them. The repertoire holds around 46,000 clones, with 83% as singletons. The source material was blood, sampled from a patient whose treatment included radiotherapy and nephrectomy. The receptors come from a woman in her seventies with renal cell carcinoma. CDR3s include the opening cysteine and the closing phenylalanine or tryptophan. A D gene is named only where the DNA matches it firmly. Clone sizes are given selectively: once, few, many, or a class where the clone is expanded.

J gene | V gene | clone size | D gene | CDR3 DNA | CDR3 protein
TRBJ2-1 | TRBV10-3 | - | TRBD2 | TGTGCCATCAGGGCCGGGACTAGCGGGCCCGAAATCCCCTGGAATGAGCAGTTCTTC | CAIRAGTSGPEIPWNEQFF
TRBJ2-5 | TRBV6-5 | - | - | TGTGCCAGCAGAAAGGGGGGCCAAGAGACCCAGTACTTC | CASRKGGQETQYF
TRBJ2-3 | TRBV5-6 | - | - | TGTGCCAGCAGCCCCCGACTACCAGTCTTAGAAGATACGCAGTATTTT | CASSPRLPVLEDTQYF
TRBJ2-7 | TRBV11-3 | - | TRBD1 | TGTGCCAGCAGCCCCCGGGACAGGGACCACGAGCAGTACTTC | CASSPRDRDHEQYF
TRBJ2-2 | TRBV5-4 | many | - | TGTGCCAGCAGCTTCGGCCACGGGACCGGGGAGCTGTTTTTT | CASSFGHGTGELFF
TRBJ2-5 | TRBV7-6 | - | TRBD1 | TGTGCCAGCAGCTTAGTACAGGGGGCGAAAGAGACCCAGTACTTC | CASSLVQGAKETQYF
TRBJ2-1 | TRBV7-8 | - | TRBD2 | TGTGCCAGCAGCTTAGGAGCGGGAGTAGAGCAGTTCTTC | CASSLGAGVEQFF
TRBJ2-7 | TRBV5-4 | - | - | TGTGCCAGCAGCTTGCAGGGGATCGGCGAGCAGTACTTC | CASSLQGIGEQYF
TRBJ2-2 | TRBV4-3 | - | TRBD2 | TGCGCCAGCAGCCAAGAAGGGACTAGCGGGAAAGCCGGGGAGCTGTTTTTT | CASSQEGTSGKAGELFF
TRBJ1-1 | TRBV7-3 | - | - | TGTGCCAGCAGCTCGGACAGGAACACTGAAGCTTTCTTT | CASSSDRNTEAFF
TRBJ2-1 | TRBV5-1 | - | - | TGCGCCAGCAGCTTGGGTTGGCTTAATGAGCAGTTCTTC | CASSLGWLNEQFF
TRBJ1-1 | TRBV11-2 | - | - | TGTGCCAGCAGCCAACTCAGGGGTACTGAAGCTTTCTTT | CASSQLRGTEAFF
TRBJ2-3 | TRBV7-3 | - | - | TGTGCCAGCAGCTTCAACGGCCTGGGGGTGGATACGCAGTATTTT | CASSFNGLGVDTQYF
TRBJ1-6 | TRBV5-1 | - | TRBD1 | TGCGCCAGCAGCAGGGGACAGCCCGGTTCACCCCTCCACTTT | CASSRGQPGSPLHF
TRBJ1-2 | TRBV5-1 | - | - | TGCGCCAGCAGCTTGGCCGTCGACAGCGACTATGGCTACACCTTC | CASSLAVDSDYGYTF
TRBJ2-7 | TRBV6-1 | - | - | TGTGCCACCACCGGGGCCCATATCAAGCAGTACTTC | CATTGAHIKQYF
TRBJ2-3 | TRBV10-3 | - | TRBD2 | TGTGCCATCAGCACTAGCGGGGGGTACACAGATACGCAGTATTTT | CAISTSGGYTDTQYF
TRBJ1-5 | TRBV28 | once | - | TGTGCCAGCAGTTCCGGTAGCAATCAGCCCCAGCATTTT | CASSSGSNQPQHF
TRBJ2-1 | TRBV2 | - | TRBD1 | TGTGCCAGCAGTGAAGACAGGGGTGCTGGCAATGAGCAGTTCTTC | CASSEDRGAGNEQFF
TRBJ2-5 | TRBV18 | - | - | TGTGCCAGCTCACCACTGCAGGGGGGAGAGACCCAGTACTTC | CASSPLQGGETQYF
TRBJ2-2 | TRBV9 | - | TRBD1 | TGTGCCAGCAGCGTAGGACAGGGGGCGGCCGGGGAGCTGTTTTTT | CASSVGQGAAGELFF
TRBJ1-1 | TRBV6-1 | few | - | TGTGCCAGCAGTGAATGGGCCGACACTGAAGCTTTCTTT | CASSEWADTEAFF
TRBJ1-5 | TRBV5-5 | - | - | TGTGCCAGCAGCTCGGTAATGGGGAGCAATCAGCCCCAGCATTTT | CASSSVMGSNQPQHF
TRBJ2-1 | TRBV19 | - | - | TGTGCCAGTACTCACGGCAGGGGATTAAGCTACAATGAGCAGTTCTTC | CASTHGRGLSYNEQFF
TRBJ1-4 | TRBV4-1 | - | - | TGCGCCAGCAGCCCGGTGGGGCTCTCACGGGGTGAAAAACTGTTTTTT | CASSPVGLSRGEKLFF
TRBJ1-5 | TRBV4-1 | - | TRBD1 | TGCGCCAGCAGCCAAGTACAGGGGGCCGATCAGCCCCAGCATTTT | CASSQVQGADQPQHF
TRBJ2-5 | TRBV30 | - | - | TGTGCCTGGAATAGTCCTCAAGAGACCCAGTACTTC | CAWNSPQETQYF
TRBJ2-1 | TRBV6-1 | - | TRBD1 | TGTGCCAGCAGTGCGTCGGGACAGGGCGATGAGCAGTTCTTC | CASSASGQGDEQFF
TRBJ2-1 | TRBV30 | - | TRBD2 | TGTGCCTGGAGTACCCGGGACTACTCCCTACTTGAGCAGTTCTTC | CAWSTRDYSLLEQFF
TRBJ2-1 | TRBV6-1 | - | TRBD1 | TGTGCCAGCAGTGTATTGGGCTACTCCTTGGACAGGGCCACCTACAATGAGCAGTTCTTC | CASSVLGYSLDRATYNEQFF
TRBJ2-7 | TRBV7-2 | - | - | TGTGCCAGCAGCTTAGGATACATCTACGAGCAGTACTTC | CASSLGYIYEQYF
TRBJ1-5 | TRBV6-6 | - | - | TGTGCTGTAAGGGGAACAGGGTCCGATCAGCCCCAGCATTTT | CAVRGTGSDQPQHF
TRBJ2-4 | TRBV5-1 | once | TRBD2 | TGCGCCAGCAGCTTGGTAGCGGGGAGTAGCCCCAGGGCCAAAAACATTCAGTACTTC | CASSLVAGSSPRAKNIQYF
TRBJ2-7 | TRBV6-5 | - | - | TGTGCCAGCAGTGCGACGAGCTACGAGCAGTACTTC | CASSATSYEQYF
TRBJ2-7 | TRBV28 | once | - | TGTGCCAGCAGTATTACCCCAAGGACGGACGAGCAGTACTTC | CASSITPRTDEQYF
TRBJ2-1 | TRBV5-1 | - | TRBD1 | TGCGCCAGCAAGGGGACAGGGGCCTACAATGAGCAGTTCTTC | CASKGTGAYNEQFF
TRBJ2-7 | TRBV4-2 | - | TRBD2 | TGTGCCAGCAGCCAACTAGCGGGAAGGTACGAGCAGTACTTC | CASSQLAGRYEQYF
TRBJ1-3 | TRBV28 | - | - | TGTGCCAGCAGTTTACCTTCTGGAAACACCATATATTTT | CASSLPSGNTIYF
TRBJ2-7 | TRBV10-2 | - | - | TGCGCCAGCAGTGTGAAGGCCGGGGATTACGAGCAGTACTTC | CASSVKAGDYEQYF
TRBJ1-3 | TRBV7-2 | - | - | TGTGCCAGCAGCTTAGCCCCTTTATTCTCTGGAAACACCATATATTTT | CASSLAPLFSGNTIYF
TRBJ2-1 | TRBV7-9 | once | TRBD1 | TGTGCCAGCACCGTACGGACAGGCGGCTATGAGCAGTTCTTC | CASTVRTGGYEQFF
TRBJ2-3 | TRBV7-9 | - | TRBD2 | TGTGCCAGCAGCTGGGGCGGGGGAGATACGCAGTATTTT | CASSWGGGDTQYF
TRBJ2-3 | TRBV6-6 | - | - | TGTGCCAGCAGTTACTCGTCAGGGAGGTCAGATACGCAGTATTTT | CASSYSSGRSDTQYF
TRBJ1-4 | TRBV7-8 | - | - | TGTGCCAGCAGCTTACATGGTGCAACTAATGAAAAACTGTTTTTT | CASSLHGATNEKLFF